Below, 2 T cell receptor beta chains from the same sample are listed, as sequenced in a study of preoperative IRX-2 immunotherapy in early breast cancer. Some clones are missing from TCRdb's copy, which holds only in-frame ones; the method was immunoSEQ multiplex PCR. The sample carries some 11,000 clones, over 75% recorded once. Sample treatment: preoperative locoregional IRX-2 cytokine immunotherapy. Here the sequenced sample was lymph node tissue, taken before IRX-2 immunotherapy. The receptors were gathered from a human donor with breast cancer.

This clone came up once. The chain has TRBV6-8 and TRBJ2-3; TRBD1 agrees at 10 bases. In germline, CDR1 is MNHGY, CDR2 SAAAGT. The CDR3 totals 15 residues. The trim removed 5 bases at V and 4 bases at J, leaving 6 bases unmatched. The CDR3 region has the DNA TGTGCCAGCAGTCATGACAGGGGGCGATCAGATACGCAGTATTTT. It encodes CASSHDRGRSDTQYF.

V and J are TRBV30 and TRBJ2-6; D ambiguous. This CDR3 has 14 residues. The germline gives CDR1 GTSNPN, CDR2 SVGIG (reference sequence). Trimming removed 2 bases at V and 4 bases at J, with 9 bases between. The CDR3 sequence: CAWSPSAGANVLTF. The DNA for the CDR3 is TGTGCCTGGAGTCCCTCGGCGGGGGCCAACGTCCTGACTTTC.